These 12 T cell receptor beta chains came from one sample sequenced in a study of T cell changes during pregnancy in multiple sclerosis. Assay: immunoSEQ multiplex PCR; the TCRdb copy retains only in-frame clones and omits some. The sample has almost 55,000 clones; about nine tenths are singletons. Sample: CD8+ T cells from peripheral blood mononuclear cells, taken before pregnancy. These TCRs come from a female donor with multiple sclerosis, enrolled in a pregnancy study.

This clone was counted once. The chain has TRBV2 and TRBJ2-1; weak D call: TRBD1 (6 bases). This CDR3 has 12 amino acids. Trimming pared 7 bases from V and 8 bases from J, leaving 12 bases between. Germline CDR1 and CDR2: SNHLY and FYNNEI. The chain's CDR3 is CASNPGVHEQFF. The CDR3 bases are TGTGCCAGCAACCCAGGGGTCCATGAGCAGTTCTTC.

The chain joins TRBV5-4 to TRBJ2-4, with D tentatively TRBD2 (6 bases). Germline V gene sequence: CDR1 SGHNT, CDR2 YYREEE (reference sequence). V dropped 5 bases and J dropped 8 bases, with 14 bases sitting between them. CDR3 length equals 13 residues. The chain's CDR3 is CASSFRGSDIQYF. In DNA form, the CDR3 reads TGTGCCAGCAGTTTTCGGGGGTCGGACATTCAGTACTTC.

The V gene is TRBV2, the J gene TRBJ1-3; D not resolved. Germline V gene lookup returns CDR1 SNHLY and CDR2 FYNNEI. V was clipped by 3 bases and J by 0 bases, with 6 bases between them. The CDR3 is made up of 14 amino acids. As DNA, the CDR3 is TGTGCCAGCAGTGATACAGTCTCTGGAAACACCATATATTTT. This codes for CASSDTVSGNTIYF.

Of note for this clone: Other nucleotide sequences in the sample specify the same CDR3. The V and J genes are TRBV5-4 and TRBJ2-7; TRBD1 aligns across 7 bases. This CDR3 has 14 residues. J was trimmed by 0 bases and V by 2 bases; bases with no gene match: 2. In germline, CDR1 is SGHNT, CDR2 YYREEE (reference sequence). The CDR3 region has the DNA TGTGCCAGCAGCTTAGGGACAGCCTCCTACGAGCAGTACTTC. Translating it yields CASSLGTASYEQYF.

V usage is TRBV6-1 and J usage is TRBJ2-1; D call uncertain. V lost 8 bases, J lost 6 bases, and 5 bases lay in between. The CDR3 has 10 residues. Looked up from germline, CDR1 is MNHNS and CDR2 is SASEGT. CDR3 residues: CASGINEQFF. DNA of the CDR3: TGTGCCAGCGGCATCAATGAGCAGTTCTTC.

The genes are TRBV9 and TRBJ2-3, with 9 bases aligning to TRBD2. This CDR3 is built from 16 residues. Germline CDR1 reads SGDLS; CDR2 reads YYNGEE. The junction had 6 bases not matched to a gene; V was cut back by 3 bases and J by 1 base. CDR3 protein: CASSALSGGGTDTQYF. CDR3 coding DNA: TGTGCCAGCAGCGCCCTTAGCGGGGGTGGCACAGATACGCAGTATTTT.

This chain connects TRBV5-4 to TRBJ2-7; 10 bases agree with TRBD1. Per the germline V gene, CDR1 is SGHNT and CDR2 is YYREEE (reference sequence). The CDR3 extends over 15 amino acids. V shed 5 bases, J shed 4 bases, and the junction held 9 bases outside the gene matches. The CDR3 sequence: CASRRRDRGVYEQYF. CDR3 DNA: TGTGCCAGCAGAAGGAGGGACAGGGGCGTATACGAGCAGTACTTC.

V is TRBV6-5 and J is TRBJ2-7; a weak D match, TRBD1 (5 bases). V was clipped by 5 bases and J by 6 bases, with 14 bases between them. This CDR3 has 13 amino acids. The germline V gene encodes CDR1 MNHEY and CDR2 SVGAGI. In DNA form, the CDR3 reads TGTGCCAGCAGTCAGGACACACTATCCGAGCAGTACTTC. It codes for CASSQDTLSEQYF.

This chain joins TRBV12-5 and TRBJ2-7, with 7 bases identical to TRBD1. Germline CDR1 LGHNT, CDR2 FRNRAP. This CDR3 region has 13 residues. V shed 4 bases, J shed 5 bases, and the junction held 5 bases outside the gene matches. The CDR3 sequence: CASGSGGRDEQYF. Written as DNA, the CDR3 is TGTGCTAGTGGTTCAGGGGGTAGGGACGAGCAGTACTTC.

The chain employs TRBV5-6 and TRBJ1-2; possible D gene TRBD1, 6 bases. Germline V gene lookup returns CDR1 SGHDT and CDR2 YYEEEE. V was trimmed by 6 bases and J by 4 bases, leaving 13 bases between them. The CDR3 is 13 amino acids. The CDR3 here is CASNDRTPYGYTF. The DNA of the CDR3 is TGTGCCAGCAACGACAGGACCCCCTATGGCTACACCTTC.

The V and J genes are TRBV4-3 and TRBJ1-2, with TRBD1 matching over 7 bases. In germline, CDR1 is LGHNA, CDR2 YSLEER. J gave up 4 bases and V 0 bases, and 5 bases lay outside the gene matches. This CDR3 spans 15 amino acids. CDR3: CASSQDSSGGYGYTF. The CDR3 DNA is TGCGCCAGCAGCCAAGATTCCTCAGGGGGCTATGGCTACACCTTC.

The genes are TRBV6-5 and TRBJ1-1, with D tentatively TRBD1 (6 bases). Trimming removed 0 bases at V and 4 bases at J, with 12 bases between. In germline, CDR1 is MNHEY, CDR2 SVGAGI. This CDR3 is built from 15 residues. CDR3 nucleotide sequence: TGTGCCAGCAGTTACTCGATCGGGGGGGCCACTGAAGCTTTCTTT. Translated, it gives CASSYSIGGATEAFF.